This T cell receptor (beta chain) was observed in a study of chemoradiotherapy in HPV16-positive cancers. The overall study: Candidate HPV-specific T-cell clones and common TCR motifs came from functional assays in a couple of HPV16-positive patients. Whole-study findings and limits: Non-HPV-specific T cells did not expand in tumors during treatment, whereas candidate HPV-specific clones and E7-related motifs did.

The CDR3 is 19 amino acids. After removal of 5 bases from V and 3 bases from J, the junction contained 13 bases not matched to a gene. CDR1 is SGHVS, CDR2 FQNEAQ, per germline. Method: immunoSEQ multiplex PCR; TCRdb's copy keeps in-frame clones and lacks some. The data show 9,000 to 15,000 clones, with roughly 78% seen just once and approximately 2% held by the top ten. Over chemoradiotherapy, repertoires were sampled more than once. Turning to this clone: No antigen is known for it.

The sample was taken from a patient who underwent chemoradiotherapy. This receptor was taken from a human donor with HPV-associated anogenital cancer. V gene TRBV7-8 combines with J gene TRBJ1-6; 10 bases map to TRBD1. The CDR3 is CASSLTGQGSSGYNSPLHF. For the CDR3, the DNA is TGTGCCAGCAGCCTTACGGGACAGGGGTCATCCGGCTATAATTCACCCCTCCACTTT. The variable domain in full, completed from reference TRBV7-8 and TRBJ1-6, reads GAGVSQSPRYKVAKRGQDVALRCDPISGHVSLFWYQQALGQGPEFLTYFQNEAQLDKSGLPSDRFFAERPEGSVSTLKIQRTQQEDSAVYLCASSLTGQGSSGYNSPLHFGNGTRLTVT.